These 32 T cell receptor beta chains were all obtained from the same sample, sequenced in a study of cytomegalovirus exposure and HLA in healthy donors. PCR involved 60 Vbeta and 13 Jbeta primers. TCRdb keeps only in-frame clones here, not all; method: immunoSEQ multiplex PCR. The table lists more than 90,000 clones, approximately 80% of them singletons, with approximately 5% in the top ten. Sequenced input: PBMCs. The receptors were sampled from a man aged 50-59 years in good health and CMV-seropositive.

J is TRBJ2-7 and V is TRBV15, with 11 bases identical to TRBD1. CDR1 is LNHNV, CDR2 YYDKDF, per germline (reference sequence). The length of the CDR3 is 20 residues. V gave up 1 base and J gave up 7 bases; unmatched junction bases: 21. Here the CDR3 DNA reads TGTGCCACCAGCAGAGGGAGGACAGGGGGCGGAGGACTAGCGACGAGGGAGCAGTACTTC. The encoded protein is CATSRGRTGGGGLATREQYF.

The chain carries TRBV5-1 and TRBJ2-7; D is undetermined. V lost 0 bases and J lost 2, with 12 bases in between. Germline values: CDR1 SGHRS, CDR2 YFSETQ. CDR3 length equals 15 residues. CDR3 nucleotides: TGCGCCAGCAGCTTGGAAGTGACCCGGGCCTACGAGCAGTACTTC. Translating it yields CASSLEVTRAYEQYF.

This clone appeared once. V is TRBV19 and J is TRBJ1-1, with D perhaps matching TRBD1 (5 bases). Germline V gene sequence: CDR1 LNHDA, CDR2 SQIVND (reference sequence). Trimming left V 5 bases short and J 3 bases short, with 13 bases between. This CDR3 region has 14 residues. DNA of the CDR3: TGTGCCAGTAGTGTCAGGGTTTCGGACACTGAAGCTTTCTTT. Translated, it gives CASSVRVSDTEAFF.

The CDR3 DNA reads TGTGCCAGCATTTACGACAGGGGGCGACCGTATGGCTACACCTTC. Amino acid sequence: CASIYDRGRPYGYTF. The chain couples TRBV2 to TRBJ1-2; 10 bases agree with TRBD1. V trimming: 7 bases; J trimming: 5 bases; junction bases outside the gene matches: 10. This CDR3 spans 15 amino acids. The germline V gene encodes CDR1 SNHLY and CDR2 FYNNEI.

This rearrangement joins TRBV30 to TRBJ1-4; TRBD1 matches 9 bases. V was clipped by 2 bases and J by 8 bases; unmatched bases: 12. The CDR3 totals 16 residues. Germline V gene lookup returns CDR1 GTSNPN and CDR2 SVGIG (reference sequence). In DNA, the CDR3 is TGTGCCTGGAGTCCAAAACCGGGACAGGGAACAGAAAAACTGTTTTTT. This translates into CAWSPKPGQGTEKLFF.

This clone has more than one count but fewer than ten. The chain couples TRBV7-8 to TRBJ2-4, with D tentatively TRBD2 (5 bases). CDR1 and CDR2 (germline): SGHVS, FQNEAQ. V lost 8 bases to trimming and J lost 9 bases, with 14 bases between them. This CDR3 region has 12 residues. As DNA, the CDR3 is TGTGCCAGCCGAGGGTGGGATCCCATTCAGTACTTC. It translates to CASRGWDPIQYF. The full variable domain, rest sourced from reference TRBV7-8 and TRBJ2-4, is GAGVSQSPRYKVAKRGQDVALRCDPISGHVSLFWYQQALGQGPEFLTYFQNEAQLDKSGLPSDRFFAERPEGSVSTLKIQRTQQEDSAVYLCASRGWDPIQYFGAGTRLSVL.

This CDR3 is CASSIGATANEKLFF. CDR3 in DNA: TGCGCCAGCAGCATAGGGGCAACCGCTAATGAAAAACTGTTTTTT. The V gene is TRBV5-1, the J gene TRBJ1-4, with TRBD1 as a possible D gene (5 bases). Germline V CDR1 and CDR2: SGHRS, YFSETQ. CDR3 length: 15 residues. V was pared by 4 bases and J by 3 bases, with 13 bases between.

This clone showed up just once. The chain carries TRBV4-3 and TRBJ2-4; TRBD1 matches at 11 bases. V was pared by 0 bases and J by 2 bases, with 3 bases of the junction left unmatched. The CDR3 runs 17 residues. Per the germline V gene, CDR1 is LGHNA and CDR2 is YSLEER. Written as DNA, the CDR3 is TGCGCCAGCAGCCAAGATTGGGACAGGGGGACCAAAAACATTCAGTACTTC. Its protein is CASSQDWDRGTKNIQYF.

In nucleotides, the CDR3 is TGTGCCAGCAGTGAGCAGGGCCTGATCTACGAGCAGTACTTC. Translating it yields CASSEQGLIYEQYF. The chain recombines TRBV2 with TRBJ2-7, with D possibly matching TRBD1 (5 bases). Trimming cost V 3 bases and J 3 bases, with 12 bases left between them. This CDR3 region has 14 residues. Germline assignment: CDR1 SNHLY and CDR2 FYNNEI.

The V and J genes are TRBV6-6 and TRBJ2-7, with a tentative D call TRBD2 (5 bases). The CDR3 runs to 12 residues. The V end was cut by 10 bases, the J end by 5 bases, with 15 bases between. Germline CDR1 reads MNHNY; CDR2 reads SVGAGI (reference sequence). This chain's CDR3 is CATGRRRDEQYF. Here the CDR3 DNA reads TGTGCCACCGGAAGGAGGCGGGACGAGCAGTACTTC.

There are a few counts of this clone. The chain carries TRBV9 and TRBJ1-4, with no clear D. Germline loops: CDR1 SGDLS, CDR2 YYNGEE. The V end lost 1 base, the J end lost 6 bases, and 7 bases lay between the germline ends. This CDR3 region has 13 residues. The chain's CDR3 is CASSVMGDEKLFF. The CDR3, as DNA: TGTGCCAGCAGCGTAATGGGAGATGAAAAACTGTTTTTT. The complete variable domain, with remaining parts taken from reference TRBV9 and TRBJ1-4, reads DSGVTQTPKHLITATGQRVTLRCSPRSGDLSVYWYQQSLDQGLQFLIQYYNGEERAKGNILERFSAQQFPDLHSELNLSSLELGDSALYFCASSVMGDEKLFFGSGTQLSVL.

V usage is TRBV6-6 and J usage is TRBJ1-1; the D gene is possibly TRBD1 (6 bases). Trimming removed 6 bases from V and 1 base from J, with 9 bases in between. Looked up from germline, CDR1 is MNHNY and CDR2 is SVGAGI (reference sequence). The CDR3 covers 13 residues. Written as DNA, the CDR3 is TGTGCCAGCAGATCGGACAGGAACACTGAAGCTTTCTTT. This gives the protein CASRSDRNTEAFF.

The V gene is TRBV10-3, the J gene TRBJ1-6; D perhaps matches TRBD1 (6 bases). Trimming pared 3 bases from V and 9 bases from J, leaving 15 bases between. Germline CDR1 ENHRY, CDR2 SYGVKD. This CDR3 comprises 15 residues. Here the CDR3 DNA reads TGTGCCATCAGTGACCAGGACAGCTTCGGTTCACCCCTCCACTTT. As protein: CAISDQDSFGSPLHF.

The V gene is TRBV5-4, the J gene TRBJ1-1; TRBD1 matches at 9 bases. With 4 bases clipped from V and 12 bases from J, the junction kept 7 bases outside the gene matches. There are 12 residues in the CDR3. Per the germline V gene, CDR1 is SGHNT and CDR2 is YYREEE (reference sequence). The CDR3 coding sequence is TGTGCCAGCAGCACGGACAGGGGAGGTTCTTTCTTT. This translates into CASSTDRGGSFF.

This clone was picked up many times. This chain connects TRBV6-1 to TRBJ2-3; 11 bases map to TRBD1. V shed 1 base and J 4 bases; nucleotides not matched to a gene: 1. Germline loops: CDR1 MNHNS, CDR2 SASEGT. The CDR3 loop spans 15 amino acids. The CDR3 bases are TGTGCCAGCAGTGAAGGGACAGGGGGCGCAGATACGCAGTATTTT. Protein sequence: CASSEGTGGADTQYF.

This clone is medium-sized in the sample. The chain is built from TRBV4-1 and TRBJ2-5; TRBD1 agrees at 9 bases. V was pared by 0 bases and J by 7 bases, with 12 bases of the junction left unmatched. The CDR3 contains 17 residues. The V gene's germline CDR1 is MGHRA and CDR2 YSYEKL. The CDR3 protein is CASSQERTGGSSGTQYF. As DNA, the CDR3 is TGCGCCAGCAGCCAAGAAAGAACAGGGGGCAGTTCAGGGACCCAGTACTTC.

This chain links TRBV7-9 with TRBJ1-2; D gene ambiguous. CDR3 size: 16 residues. The germline CDR1 and CDR2 sequences are SEHNR and FQNEAQ (reference sequence). V lost 4 bases to trimming and J lost 4 bases, with 19 bases between them. CDR3 region: CASSSQQITPVYGYTF. The CDR3 bases are TGTGCCAGCAGCTCGCAACAGATCACCCCTGTCTATGGCTACACCTTC.

The chain uses TRBV6-5 and TRBJ1-1; D is uncertain. Between the trimmed V and J ends, which lost 2 bases and 0 bases, there was a span of 7 bases. Per germline, CDR1 MNHEY and CDR2 SVGAGI. CDR3 length equals 14 residues. CDR3 DNA: TGTGCCAGCAGTTACCAGAATATGAACACTGAAGCTTTCTTT. Protein sequence: CASSYQNMNTEAFF.

This clone showed up just a few times. CDR3 sequence reads: CASTEGLAGNEQFF. CDR3 coding DNA: TGTGCCAGCACCGAGGGACTAGCGGGCAATGAGCAGTTCTTC. This chain uses TRBV6-1 with TRBJ2-1, with 12 bases identical to TRBD2. The CDR3 is 14 amino acids. CDR1 MNHNS and CDR2 SASEGT come from the germline V gene. The V and J ends lost 7 bases and 6 bases, in that order; junction bases with no gene match: 4.

V gene TRBV5-1 combines with J gene TRBJ1-1; D unclear. The CDR3 extends over 14 amino acids. Trimming removed 0 bases at V and 4 bases at J, with 10 bases between. Germline CDR1 reads SGHRS; CDR2 reads YFSETQ. As DNA, the CDR3 is TGCGCCAGCAGCTTGGGGTATTTCGGCACTGAAGCTTTCTTT. Amino acids: CASSLGYFGTEAFF.

The chain has TRBV7-6 and TRBJ2-5, with 14 bases aligning to TRBD2. V was pared by 3 bases and J by 5 bases, with 8 bases of the junction left unmatched. Germline CDR1 reads SGHVS; CDR2 reads FNYEAQ. This CDR3 has 17 amino acids. CDR3 nucleotide sequence: TGTGCCAGCAGCTTCAGGGGACTAGCGGGAGCTCAGGAGACCCAGTACTTC. Translating it yields CASSFRGLAGAQETQYF.

V is TRBV19 and J is TRBJ2-1; D uncertain. Deletions cut 0 bases from V and 0 bases from J, with 15 bases between. The germline V gene has CDR1 LNHDA and CDR2 SQIVND (reference sequence). This CDR3 contains 18 residues. In DNA, the CDR3 is TGTGCCAGTAGTATAGAGCCCTCAATAGTTAGCTCCTACAATGAGCAGTTCTTC. It translates to CASSIEPSIVSSYNEQFF.

The chain couples TRBV14 to TRBJ2-3; no definite D call. The CDR3 length is 15 residues. V lost 4 bases and J lost 1, with 12 bases in between. The germline CDR1 and CDR2 sequences are SGHDN and FVKESK. This chain's CDR3 is CASSLTTVRTDTQYF. DNA for the CDR3: TGTGCCAGCAGCCTTACAACAGTTCGCACAGATACGCAGTATTTT.

DNA of the CDR3: TGTGCCAGCAGCCTCCAGGGACAGGGGGGAGAGCCCCAGCATTTT. Translating gives CASSLQGQGGEPQHF. The chain combines TRBV6-1 with TRBJ1-5, with TRBD1 identical over 11 bases. CDR1 and CDR2 (germline): MNHNS, SASEGT. Germline trimming cut 6 bases from V and 8 bases from J; bases unmatched to any gene: 9. CDR3 size: 15 residues.

V and J are TRBV18 and TRBJ1-1; the match to TRBD1 covers 7 bases. The germline CDR1 and CDR2 sequences are KGHSH and LQKENI. The CDR3 consists of 15 residues. Losses at the gene ends were 5 bases for V and 7 bases for J; bases not matched to a gene: 13. The CDR3 here is CASSLYSGQLDEAFF. DNA of the CDR3: TGTGCCAGCTCATTATACTCGGGACAGCTAGATGAAGCTTTCTTT.

The rearrangement joins TRBV6-1 to TRBJ1-5; D possibly corresponds to TRBD1 (6 bases). The CDR3 runs 15 residues. Germline loops: CDR1 MNHNS, CDR2 SASEGT. V gave up 5 bases and J gave up 5 bases, with 16 bases separating them. The CDR3 nucleotides read TGTGCCAGCAGTAAAGGGACAAAAGGAGATCAGCCCCAGCATTTT. Translation: CASSKGTKGDQPQHF.

The chain couples TRBV5-1 to TRBJ2-1, with 7 bases matching TRBD1. CDR3 length: 14 residues. V lost 4 bases to trimming and J lost 4 bases; unmatched junction nucleotides: 5. Germline values: CDR1 SGHRS, CDR2 YFSETQ. This CDR3 reads CASSPRQGYNEQFF. As DNA, the CDR3 is TGCGCCAGCAGCCCCCGACAGGGTTACAATGAGCAGTTCTTC. The entire variable domain, with the rest obtained from reference TRBV5-1 and TRBJ2-1, is as follows: KAGVTQTPRYLIKTRGQQVTLSCSPISGHRSVSWYQQTPGQGLQFLFEYFSETQRNKGNFPGRFSGRQFSNSRSEMNVSTLELGDSALYLCASSPRQGYNEQFFGPGTRLTVL.

The chain couples TRBV6-1 to TRBJ2-5; D is perhaps TRBD1 (6 bases). From germline, CDR1 is MNHNS and CDR2 SASEGT. The length of the CDR3 is 15 residues. The V gene lost 7 bases and the J gene lost 2 bases, with 17 bases spanning the gap. The CDR3, as DNA: TGTGCCAGCACCCGGTATGGGGGCACACAAGAGACCCAGTACTTC. Translation gives CASTRYGGTQETQYF.

CDR3 DNA: TGTGCCAGCAGCCTCTGGGGGACAGGGGCCTTTAATGAAAAACTGTTTTTT. This sequence encodes CASSLWGTGAFNEKLFF. This chain joins TRBV7-9 and TRBJ1-4; the match to TRBD1 covers 10 bases. This CDR3 contains 17 residues. Germline CDR1 reads SEHNR; CDR2 reads FQNEAQ (reference sequence). V shed 5 bases and J 4 bases; nucleotides not matched to a gene: 10.

The chain is built from TRBV28 and TRBJ2-7; 8 bases line up with TRBD1. This CDR3 contains 14 residues. Germline V gene data show CDR1 as MDHEN and CDR2 as SYDVKM. V shed 8 bases, J shed 6 bases, and the junction held 12 bases outside the gene matches. CDR3 nucleotide sequence: TGTGCCAGCGGAGCCCCATTCAGGGGGCGCGAGCAGTACTTC. This codes for CASGAPFRGREQYF.

The chain has TRBV11-2 and TRBJ2-5; a weak D match, TRBD1 (5 bases). The V end lost 5 bases, the J end lost 2 bases, and 18 bases lay between the germline ends. This CDR3 region has 16 residues. Germline CDR1 and CDR2: SGHAT and FQNNGV. The CDR3 region has the DNA TGTGCCAGCAGCCATTCCTACTTGACAGTGCAAGAGACCCAGTACTTC. Translated, it gives CASSHSYLTVQETQYF.

A note on this clone: The sample has other DNA sequences that encode this CDR3 too. This chain connects TRBV5-1 to TRBJ1-2; 8 positions match TRBD1. Germline CDR1 and CDR2: SGHRS and YFSETQ. This CDR3 is built from 13 residues. Trimming at V came to 4 bases and at J to 7 bases, leaving 6 bases not matched to a gene. The CDR3 reads CASSPGQGGGYTF. For the CDR3, the DNA is TGCGCCAGCAGCCCTGGACAGGGCGGTGGCTACACCTTC.